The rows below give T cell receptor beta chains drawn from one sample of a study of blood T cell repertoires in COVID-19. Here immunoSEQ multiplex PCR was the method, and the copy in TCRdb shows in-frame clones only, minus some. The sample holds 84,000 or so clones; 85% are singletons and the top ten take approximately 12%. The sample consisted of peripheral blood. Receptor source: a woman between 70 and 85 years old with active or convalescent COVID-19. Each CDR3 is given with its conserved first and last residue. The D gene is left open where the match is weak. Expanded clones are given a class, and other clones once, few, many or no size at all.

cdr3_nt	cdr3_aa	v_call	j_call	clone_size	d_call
TGTGCCAGCACAAAGACAGGGGGTAACACTGAAGCTTTCTTT	CASTKTGGNTEAFF	TRBV6-5	TRBJ1-1	-	TRBD1
TGTGCCAGCTCACCGGATCGCGGGGGTTACAATGAGCAGTTCTTC	CASSPDRGGYNEQFF	TRBV18	TRBJ2-1	-	TRBD2
TGCAGTGCTAGTAGCGGGGGGTCGGCGTATGGCTACACCTTC	CSASSGGSAYGYTF	TRBV20-1	TRBJ1-2	-	-
TGCGCCAGCAGCCCCCGGGGTGGAAACACCATATATTTT	CASSPRGGNTIYF	TRBV5-1	TRBJ1-3	-	-
TGTGCCATCAGGGGGAGAGGGGGCACCGGGGAGCTGTTTTTT	CAIRGRGGTGELFF	TRBV10-3	TRBJ2-2	-	-
TGTGCCACCAGTGATTCGGGGTCCCGAAGACCCAATGAGCAGTTCTTC	CATSDSGSRRPNEQFF	TRBV24-1	TRBJ2-1	-	-
TGTGCCAGCAGCCCCGGACTATCGGACGAGCAGTACTTC	CASSPGLSDEQYF	TRBV3-1/TRBV3-2	TRBJ2-7	-	-
TGCGCCAGCAGGGGGACACTCAAGGGGACTGAAGCTTTCTTT	CASRGTLKGTEAFF	TRBV4-1	TRBJ1-1	-	-
TGTGCCAGCACCGCGGGGGGCCGAGAGACCCAGTACTTC	CASTAGGRETQYF	TRBV6-6	TRBJ2-5	once	TRBD2
TGTGCCAGCAGCGCGACAGGGTTCTTCTCTGGAAACACCATATATTTT	CASSATGFFSGNTIYF	TRBV7-6	TRBJ1-3	-	TRBD1
TGTGCCAGCAGCTTTAGGGGCGCGGAGACCCAGTACTTC	CASSFRGAETQYF	TRBV5-4	TRBJ2-5	-	-
TGCGCCAGCAGCTTCTTAGCGGGCTTCACAGATACGCAGTATTTT	CASSFLAGFTDTQYF	TRBV5-1	TRBJ2-3	once	TRBD2
TGTGCCAGCAGCCAGCCCTCGGGGGGGGTAGATACGCAGTATTTT	CASSQPSGGVDTQYF	TRBV4-2	TRBJ2-3	-	TRBD2
TGCGCCAGCAGCCAATTGTGGGGCACCTCCGGGGGCTACACCTTC	CASSQLWGTSGGYTF	TRBV4-3	TRBJ1-2	-	-